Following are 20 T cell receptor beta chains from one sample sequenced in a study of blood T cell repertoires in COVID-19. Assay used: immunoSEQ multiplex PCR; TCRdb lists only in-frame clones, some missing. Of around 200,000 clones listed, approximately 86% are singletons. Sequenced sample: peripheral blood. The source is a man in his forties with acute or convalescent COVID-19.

CDR3 in amino acids: CAWTVLEPPRRFTEAFF. The DNA for the CDR3 is TGTGCCTGGACGGTTTTGGAACCACCACGGCGGTTCACTGAAGCTTTCTTT. The V call is TRBV30, the J call TRBJ1-1; no firm D call. This CDR3 is built from 17 residues. The V gene lost 4 bases and the J gene lost 4 bases, with 25 bases spanning the gap. The germline CDR1 and CDR2 sequences are GTSNPN and SVGIG (reference sequence).

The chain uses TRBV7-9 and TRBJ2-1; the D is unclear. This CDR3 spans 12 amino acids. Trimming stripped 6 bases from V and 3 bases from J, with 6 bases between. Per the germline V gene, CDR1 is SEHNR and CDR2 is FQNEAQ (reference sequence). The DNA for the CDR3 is TGTGCCAGCAGAGTTAGCTACAATGAGCAGTTCTTC. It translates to CASRVSYNEQFF.

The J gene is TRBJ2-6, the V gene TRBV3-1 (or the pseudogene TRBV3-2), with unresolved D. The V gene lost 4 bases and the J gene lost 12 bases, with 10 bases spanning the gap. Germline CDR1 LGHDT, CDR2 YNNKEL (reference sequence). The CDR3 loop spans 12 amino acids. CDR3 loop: CASSLRSSVLTF. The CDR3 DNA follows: TGTGCCAGCAGCCTTCGGTCGAGCGTCCTGACTTTC.

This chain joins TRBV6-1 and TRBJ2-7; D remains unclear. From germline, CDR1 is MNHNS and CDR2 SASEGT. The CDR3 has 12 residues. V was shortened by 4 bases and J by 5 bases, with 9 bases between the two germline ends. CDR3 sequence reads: CASSAVGDEQYF. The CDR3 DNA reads TGTGCCAGCAGTGCGGTGGGCGACGAGCAGTACTTC.

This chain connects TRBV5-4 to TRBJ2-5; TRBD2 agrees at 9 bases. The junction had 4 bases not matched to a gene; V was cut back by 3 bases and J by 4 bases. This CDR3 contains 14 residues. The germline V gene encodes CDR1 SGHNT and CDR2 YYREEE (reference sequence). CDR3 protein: CASSSRTSAETQYF. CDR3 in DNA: TGTGCCAGCAGCTCGCGGACTAGCGCAGAGACCCAGTACTTC.

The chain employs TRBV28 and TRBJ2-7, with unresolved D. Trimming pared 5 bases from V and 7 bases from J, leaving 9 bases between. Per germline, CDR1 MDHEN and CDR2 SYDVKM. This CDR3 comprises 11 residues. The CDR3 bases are TGTGCCAGCAGTGTACAGCTGGAGCAGTACTTC. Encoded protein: CASSVQLEQYF.

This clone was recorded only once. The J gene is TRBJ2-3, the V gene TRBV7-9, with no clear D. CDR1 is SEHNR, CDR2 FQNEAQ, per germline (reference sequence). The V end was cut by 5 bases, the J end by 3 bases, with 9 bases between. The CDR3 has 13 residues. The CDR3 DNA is TGTGCCAGCAGCCTCGCTAGTACAGATACGCAGTATTTT. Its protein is CASSLASTDTQYF.

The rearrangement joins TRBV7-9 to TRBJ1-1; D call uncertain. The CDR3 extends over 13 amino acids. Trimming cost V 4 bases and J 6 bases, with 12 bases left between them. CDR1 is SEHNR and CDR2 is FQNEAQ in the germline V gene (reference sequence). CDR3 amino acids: CASSSVQVSEAFF. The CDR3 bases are TGTGCCAGCAGCTCAGTCCAGGTCTCTGAAGCTTTCTTT.

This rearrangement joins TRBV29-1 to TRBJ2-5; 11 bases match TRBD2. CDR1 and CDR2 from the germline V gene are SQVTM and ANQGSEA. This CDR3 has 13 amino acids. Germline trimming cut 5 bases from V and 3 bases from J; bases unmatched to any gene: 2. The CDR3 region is CSVTLAGEETQYF. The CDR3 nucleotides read TGCAGCGTTACACTAGCGGGGGAAGAGACCCAGTACTTC.

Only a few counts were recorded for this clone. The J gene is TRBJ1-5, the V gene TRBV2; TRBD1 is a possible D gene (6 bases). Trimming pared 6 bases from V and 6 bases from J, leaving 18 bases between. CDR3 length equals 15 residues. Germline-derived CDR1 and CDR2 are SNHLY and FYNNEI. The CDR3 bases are TGTGCCAGCAGCCTACAGGGTACCAATGGTCAGCCCCAGCATTTT. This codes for CASSLQGTNGQPQHF. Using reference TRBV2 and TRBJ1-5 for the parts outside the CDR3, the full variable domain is EPEVTQTPSHQVTQMGQEVILRCVPISNHLYFYWYRQILGQKVEFLVSFYNNEISEKSEIFDDQFSVERPDGSNFTLKIRSTKLEDSAMYFCASSLQGTNGQPQHFGDGTRLSIL.

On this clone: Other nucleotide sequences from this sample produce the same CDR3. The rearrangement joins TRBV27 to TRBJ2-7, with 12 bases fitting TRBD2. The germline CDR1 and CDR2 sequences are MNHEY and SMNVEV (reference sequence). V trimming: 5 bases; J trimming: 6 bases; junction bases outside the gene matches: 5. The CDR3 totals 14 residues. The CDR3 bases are TGTGCCAGCAGTCTTGGGACTAGCGGGCGCGAGCAGTACTTC. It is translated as CASSLGTSGREQYF.

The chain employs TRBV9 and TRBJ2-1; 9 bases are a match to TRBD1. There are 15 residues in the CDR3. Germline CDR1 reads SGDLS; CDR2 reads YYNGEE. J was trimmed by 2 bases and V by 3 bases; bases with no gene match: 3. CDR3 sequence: CASSAGTGTYNEQFF. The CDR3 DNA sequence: TGTGCCAGCAGCGCCGGGACAGGGACCTACAATGAGCAGTTCTTC.

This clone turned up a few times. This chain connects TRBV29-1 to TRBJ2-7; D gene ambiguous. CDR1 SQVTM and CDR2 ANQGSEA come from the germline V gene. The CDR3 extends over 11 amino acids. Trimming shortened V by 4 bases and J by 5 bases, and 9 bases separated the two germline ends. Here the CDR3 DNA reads TGCAGCGTTGCACTTTCGAACGAGCAGTACTTC. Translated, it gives CSVALSNEQYF.

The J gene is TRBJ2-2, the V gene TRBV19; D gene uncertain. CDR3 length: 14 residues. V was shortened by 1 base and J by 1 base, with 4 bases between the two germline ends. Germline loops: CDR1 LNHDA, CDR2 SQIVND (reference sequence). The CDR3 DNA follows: TGTGCCAGTAGTATAGCCCAGAACACCGGGGAGCTGTTTTTT. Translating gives CASSIAQNTGELFF.

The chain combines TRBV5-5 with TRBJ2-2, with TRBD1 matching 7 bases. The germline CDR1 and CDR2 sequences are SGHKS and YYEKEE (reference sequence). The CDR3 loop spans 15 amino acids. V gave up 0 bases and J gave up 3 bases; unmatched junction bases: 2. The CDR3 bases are TGTGCCAGCAGCTTGGCCCAGGGGGACACCGGGGAGCTGTTTTTT. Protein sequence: CASSLAQGDTGELFF.

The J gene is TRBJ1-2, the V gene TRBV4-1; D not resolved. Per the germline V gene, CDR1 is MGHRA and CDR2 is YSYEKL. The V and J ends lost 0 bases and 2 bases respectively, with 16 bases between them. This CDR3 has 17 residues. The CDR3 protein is CASSQDYSGRENYGYTF. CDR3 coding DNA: TGCGCCAGCAGCCAAGATTACTCTGGGAGGGAGAACTATGGCTACACCTTC.

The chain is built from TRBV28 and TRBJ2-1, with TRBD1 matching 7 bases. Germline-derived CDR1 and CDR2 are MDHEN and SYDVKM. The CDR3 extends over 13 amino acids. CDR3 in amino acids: CAAWSDRYNEQFF. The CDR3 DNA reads TGTGCTGCCTGGTCGGACAGGTACAATGAGCAGTTCTTC. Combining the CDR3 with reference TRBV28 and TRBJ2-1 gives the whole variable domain DVKVTQSSRYLVKRTGEKVFLECVQDMDHENMFWYRQDPGLGLRLIYFSYDVKMKEKGDIPEGYSVSREKKERFSLILESASTNQTSMYLCAAWSDRYNEQFFGPGTRLTVL.

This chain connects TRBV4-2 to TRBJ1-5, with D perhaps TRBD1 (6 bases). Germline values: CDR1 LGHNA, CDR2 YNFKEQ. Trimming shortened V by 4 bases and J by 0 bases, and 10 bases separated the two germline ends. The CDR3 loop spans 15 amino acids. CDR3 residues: CASSRGTLSNQPQHF. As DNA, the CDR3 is TGTGCCAGCAGCCGTGGGACACTTAGCAATCAGCCCCAGCATTTT.

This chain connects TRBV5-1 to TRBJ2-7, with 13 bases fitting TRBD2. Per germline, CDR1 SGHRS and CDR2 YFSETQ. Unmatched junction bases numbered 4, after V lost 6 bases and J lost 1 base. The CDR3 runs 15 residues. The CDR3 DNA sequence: TGCGCCAGCAACCTACTAGCGGGAGGGTCCTACGAGCAGTACTTC. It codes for CASNLLAGGSYEQYF.

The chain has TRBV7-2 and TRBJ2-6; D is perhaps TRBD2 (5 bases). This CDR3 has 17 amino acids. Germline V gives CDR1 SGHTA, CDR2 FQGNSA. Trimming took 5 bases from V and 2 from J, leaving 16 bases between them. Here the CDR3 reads CASSAPGREPGANVLTF. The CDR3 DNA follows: TGTGCCAGCAGCGCCCCAGGTAGGGAGCCTGGGGCCAACGTCCTGACTTTC. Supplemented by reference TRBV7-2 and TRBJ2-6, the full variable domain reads GAGVSQSPSNKVTEKGKDVELRCDPISGHTALYWYRQSLGQGLEFLIYFQGNSAPDKSGLPSDRFSAERTGGSVSTLTIQRTQQEDSAVYLCASSAPGREPGANVLTFGAGSRLTVL.